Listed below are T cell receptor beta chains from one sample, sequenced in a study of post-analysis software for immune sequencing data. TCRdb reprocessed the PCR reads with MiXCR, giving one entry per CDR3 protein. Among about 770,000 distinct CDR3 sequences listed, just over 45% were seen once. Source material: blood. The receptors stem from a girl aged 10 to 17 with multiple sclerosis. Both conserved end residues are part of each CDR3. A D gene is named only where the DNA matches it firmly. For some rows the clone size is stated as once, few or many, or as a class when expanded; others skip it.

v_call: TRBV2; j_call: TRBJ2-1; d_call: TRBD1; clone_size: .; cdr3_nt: TGTGCCACCGGCCGGGACAGGGACAATGAGCAGTTCTTC; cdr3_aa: CATGRDRDNEQFF
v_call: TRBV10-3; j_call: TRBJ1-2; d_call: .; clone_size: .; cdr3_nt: TGTGCCATCAGTGAGTCGAAGTGCCGCACAGACAACTATGGCTACACCTTC; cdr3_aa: CAISESKCRTDNYGYTF
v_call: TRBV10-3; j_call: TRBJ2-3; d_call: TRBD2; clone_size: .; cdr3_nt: TGTGCCATCAGTGACCCCTCGACTAGCGGATACACAGATACGCAGTATTTT; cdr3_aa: CAISDPSTSGYTDTQYF
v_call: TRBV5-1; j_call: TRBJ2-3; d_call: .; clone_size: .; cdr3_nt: TGCGCCAGCAGCTTGTTCGCGGCGGACACAGATACGCAGTATTTT; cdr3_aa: CASSLFAADTDTQYF
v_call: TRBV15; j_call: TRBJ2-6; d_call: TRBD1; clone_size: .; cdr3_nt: TGTGCCACCAGCAGAGATCCCAGGGGGTTGCCTGGCCTTGTCTCTGGGGCCAACGTCCTGACTTTC; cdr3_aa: CATSRDPRGLPGLVSGANVLTF
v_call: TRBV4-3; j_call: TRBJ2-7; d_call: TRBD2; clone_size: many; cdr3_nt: TGCGCCAGCAGCCAAGGGCTAGCGGGAGCCTACGAGCAGTACTTC; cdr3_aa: CASSQGLAGAYEQYF
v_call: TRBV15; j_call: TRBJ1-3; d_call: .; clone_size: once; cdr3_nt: TGTGCCACCAGCAGAGATAAGGCGGCAAACGGAAACACCATATATTTT; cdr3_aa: CATSRDKAANGNTIYF
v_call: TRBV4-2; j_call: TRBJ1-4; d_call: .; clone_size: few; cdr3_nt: TGTGCCAGCAGCCAAGACGGGTTTGCAACTAATGAAAAACTGTTTTTT; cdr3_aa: CASSQDGFATNEKLFF
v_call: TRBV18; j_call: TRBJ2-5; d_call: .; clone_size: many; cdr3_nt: TGTGCCAGCAGTCCGTCGGGAGAGACCCAGTACTTC; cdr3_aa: CASSPSGETQYF
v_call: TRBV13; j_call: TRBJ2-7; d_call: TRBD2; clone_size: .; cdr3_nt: TGTACCAGCAGCTTAAGGCTGGTAGCGGGAGGGCCCCACGAGCAGTACTTC; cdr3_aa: CTSSLRLVAGGPHEQYF
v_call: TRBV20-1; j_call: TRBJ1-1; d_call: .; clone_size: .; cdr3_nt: TGCAGTGCTAGGGCAGGGACGTACTATGAAGCTTTCTTT; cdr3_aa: CSARAGTYYEAFF
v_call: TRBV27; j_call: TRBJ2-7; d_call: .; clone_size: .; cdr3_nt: TGTGCCAGCAGCCTGGTTGGAGGGGCGGTCGAGCAGTACTTC; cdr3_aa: CASSLVGGAVEQYF
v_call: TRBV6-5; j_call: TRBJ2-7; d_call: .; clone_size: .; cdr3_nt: TGTGCCAGCACAGGAACAGGGTGGTCGGGAGAGCAGTACTTC; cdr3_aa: CASTGTGWSGEQYF
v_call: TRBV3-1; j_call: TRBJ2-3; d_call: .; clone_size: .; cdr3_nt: TGTGCCAGCAGCCAACAGCTAGCGTCCCCAGATACGCAGTATTTT; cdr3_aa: CASSQQLASPDTQYF
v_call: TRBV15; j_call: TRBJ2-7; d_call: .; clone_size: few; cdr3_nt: TGTGCCACCAGCAGTATGAGGGGCACAACCTACGAGCAGTACTTC; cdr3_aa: CATSSMRGTTYEQYF
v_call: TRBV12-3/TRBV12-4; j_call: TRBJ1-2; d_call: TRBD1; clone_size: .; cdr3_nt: TGTGCCAGCAGATTCACAGGGGACTATGGCTACACCTTC; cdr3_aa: CASRFTGDYGYTF
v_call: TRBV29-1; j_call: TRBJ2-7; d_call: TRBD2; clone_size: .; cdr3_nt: TGCAGCGTTGAAGACCCACTAGCGGGAGGCCCCTACGAGCAGTACTTC; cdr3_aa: CSVEDPLAGGPYEQYF
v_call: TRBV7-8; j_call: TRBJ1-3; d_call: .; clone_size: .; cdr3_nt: TGTGCCAGCAGCCCCTCCCCAGGCTCCTCTGGAAACACCATATATTTT; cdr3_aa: CASSPSPGSSGNTIYF
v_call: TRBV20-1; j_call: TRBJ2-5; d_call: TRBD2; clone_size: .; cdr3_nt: TGCAGTGCTGCGCTAGCGGGAGCGGAGACCCAGTACTTC; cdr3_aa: CSAALAGAETQYF
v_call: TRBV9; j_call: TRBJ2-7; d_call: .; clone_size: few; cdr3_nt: TGTGCCAGCAGCGTAGGGGGGACGCACTCCTACGAGCAGTACTTC; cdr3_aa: CASSVGGTHSYEQYF
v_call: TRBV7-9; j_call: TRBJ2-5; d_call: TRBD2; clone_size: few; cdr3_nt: TGTGCCAGCAGCTTAGATATGCGGGAGCCAGAGACCCAGTACTTC; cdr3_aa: CASSLDMREPETQYF
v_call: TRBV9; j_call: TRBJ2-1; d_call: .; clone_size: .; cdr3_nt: TGTGCCAGCAGCCCCATGGGGGGGCGGAACAATGAGCAGTTCTTC; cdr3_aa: CASSPMGGRNNEQFF
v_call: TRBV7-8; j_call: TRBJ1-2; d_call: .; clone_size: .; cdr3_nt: TGTGCCAGCAGCTCAACAGGGTCCGGAGTAAGGGGCTACACCTTC; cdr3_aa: CASSSTGSGVRGYTF
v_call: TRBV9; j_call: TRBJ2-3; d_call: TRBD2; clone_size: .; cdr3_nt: TGTGCCAGCAGCGTAGAACTAGCGGGAGGTCGAGATACGCAGTATTTT; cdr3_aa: CASSVELAGGRDTQYF
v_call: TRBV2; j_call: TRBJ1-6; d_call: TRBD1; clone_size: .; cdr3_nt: TGTGCCAGCACCTGGACAGGGGTTAATTCACCCCTCCACTTT; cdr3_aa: CASTWTGVNSPLHF
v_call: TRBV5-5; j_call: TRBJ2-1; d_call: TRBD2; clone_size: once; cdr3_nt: TGTGCCAGCAGGAGTCCCGGGACTAGCGGATACAATGAGCAGTTCTTC; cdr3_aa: CASRSPGTSGYNEQFF
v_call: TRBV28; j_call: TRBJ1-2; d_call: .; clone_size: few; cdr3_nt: TGTGCCAGCAGTTTGTCGGGGGATTATAACTATGGCTACACCTTC; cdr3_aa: CASSLSGDYNYGYTF
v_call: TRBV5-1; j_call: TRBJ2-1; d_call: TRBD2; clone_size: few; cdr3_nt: TGCGCCAGCAGCTCCGGGACTAGGCTTGGCCCCAATGAGCAGTTCTTC; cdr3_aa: CASSSGTRLGPNEQFF
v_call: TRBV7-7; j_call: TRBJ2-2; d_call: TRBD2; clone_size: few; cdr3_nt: TGTGCTAGCAGCCCGGGGACTAGCGGGAAAGACGCCGGGGAGCTGTTTTTT; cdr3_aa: CASSPGTSGKDAGELFF
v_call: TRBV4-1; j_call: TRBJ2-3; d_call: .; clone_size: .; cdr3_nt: TGCGCCAGCAGCCAGGAGGTACGGCTACCTAGCACAGATACGCAGTATTTT; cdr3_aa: CASSQEVRLPSTDTQYF
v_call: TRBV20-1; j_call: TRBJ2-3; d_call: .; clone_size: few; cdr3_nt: TGCAGTGCTAGAGTTGGCGGGAGCACAGATACGCAGTATTTT; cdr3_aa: CSARVGGSTDTQYF
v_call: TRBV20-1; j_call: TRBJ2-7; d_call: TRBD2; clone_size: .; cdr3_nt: TGCAGTGCTGGGACTAGCGGATACTACGAGCAGTACTTC; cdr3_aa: CSAGTSGYYEQYF
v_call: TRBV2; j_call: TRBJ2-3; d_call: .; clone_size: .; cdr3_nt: TGTGCCAGCGTGACACCATTCACAGATACGCAGTATTTT; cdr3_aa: CASVTPFTDTQYF
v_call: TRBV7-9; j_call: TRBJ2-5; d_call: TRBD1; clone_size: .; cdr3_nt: TGTGCCAGCCTACAGGGGATCCAAGAGACCCAGTACTTC; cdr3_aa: CASLQGIQETQYF
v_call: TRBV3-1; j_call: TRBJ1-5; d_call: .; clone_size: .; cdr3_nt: TGTGCCAGCAGCCAGGCCGGACAGAACAATCAGCCCCAGCATTTT; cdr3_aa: CASSQAGQNNQPQHF
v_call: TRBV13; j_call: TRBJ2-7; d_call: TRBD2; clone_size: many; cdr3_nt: TGTGCCAGCAGCCCGCGGGGGTTATTCGAGCAGTACTTC; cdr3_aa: CASSPRGLFEQYF
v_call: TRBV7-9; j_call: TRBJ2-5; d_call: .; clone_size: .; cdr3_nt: TGTGCCAGCAGCCGGCTAGCTCAAACGGGGGAGACCCAGTACTTC; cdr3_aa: CASSRLAQTGETQYF
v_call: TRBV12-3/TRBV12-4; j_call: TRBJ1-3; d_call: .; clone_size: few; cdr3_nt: TGTGCCAGCAGTCCGGGTGGAAACACCATATATTTT; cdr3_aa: CASSPGGNTIYF
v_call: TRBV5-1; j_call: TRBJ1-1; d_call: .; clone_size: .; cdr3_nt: TGCGCCAGCAGCTTGGAGTTGGGGCAGGAAGCTTTCTTT; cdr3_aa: CASSLELGQEAFF
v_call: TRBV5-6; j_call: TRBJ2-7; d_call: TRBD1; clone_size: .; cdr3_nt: TGTGCCAGCAGCTTGGAGGGACAGAGTGCCTACGAGCAGTACTTC; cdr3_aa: CASSLEGQSAYEQYF
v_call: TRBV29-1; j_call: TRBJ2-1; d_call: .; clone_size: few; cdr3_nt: TGCAGCGTTGTAGCAGGGAATACCTACAATGAGCAGTTCTTC; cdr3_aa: CSVVAGNTYNEQFF
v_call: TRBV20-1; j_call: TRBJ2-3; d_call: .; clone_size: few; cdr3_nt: TGCAGTGCAAAGAACAGGTCGTCGCCAGATACGCAGTATTTT; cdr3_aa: CSAKNRSSPDTQYF
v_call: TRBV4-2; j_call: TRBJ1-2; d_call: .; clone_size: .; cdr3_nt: TGTGCCAGCAGCCTAGACAGGTCCTCCCATGGCTACACCTTC; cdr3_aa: CASSLDRSSHGYTF
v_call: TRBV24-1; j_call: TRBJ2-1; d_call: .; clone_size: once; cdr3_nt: TGTGCCACCAGTGATATCTCATCAGGGGTAGACAATGAGCAGTTCTTC; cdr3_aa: CATSDISSGVDNEQFF
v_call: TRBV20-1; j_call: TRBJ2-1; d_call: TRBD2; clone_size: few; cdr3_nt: TGCAGTGCTAGACCGACTAGCGGGAGTGCCTACAATGAGCAGTTCTTC; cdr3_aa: CSARPTSGSAYNEQFF
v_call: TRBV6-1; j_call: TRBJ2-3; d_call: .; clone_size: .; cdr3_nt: TGTGCCAGCAGACCCCCCGTAGGTGGGCGGGGTAGCACAGATACGCAGTATTTT; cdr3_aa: CASRPPVGGRGSTDTQYF
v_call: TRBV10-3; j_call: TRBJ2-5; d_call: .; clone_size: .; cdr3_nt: TGTGCCATCAGTGATCGGGGGACGGGGGAGGAGACCCAGTACTTC; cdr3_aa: CAISDRGTGEETQYF
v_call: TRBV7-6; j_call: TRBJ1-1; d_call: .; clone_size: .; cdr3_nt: TGTGCCAGCAGCTTAGAGAAAGGGACAGAAGCTTTCTTT; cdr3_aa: CASSLEKGTEAFF
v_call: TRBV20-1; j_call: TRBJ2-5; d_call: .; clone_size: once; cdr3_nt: TGCAGTGCTAGTCCTCCCCCGCCGCCGGACCCCCGTATGGGGGAGACCCAGTACTTC; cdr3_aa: CSASPPPPPDPRMGETQYF
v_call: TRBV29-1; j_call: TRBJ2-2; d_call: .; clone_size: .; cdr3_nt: TGCAGCGTTTATACTAAAGGGGAGCTGTTTTTT; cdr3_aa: CSVYTKGELFF
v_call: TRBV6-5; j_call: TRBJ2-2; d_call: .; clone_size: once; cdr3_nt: TGTGCCAGCAGGGAACGGGGTCAATCCACCGGGGAGCTGTTTTTT; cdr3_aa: CASRERGQSTGELFF
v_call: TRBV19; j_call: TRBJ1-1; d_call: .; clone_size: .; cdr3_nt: TGTGCCAGTAAGAGACCGCGCGACACTGAAGCTTTCTTT; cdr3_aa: CASKRPRDTEAFF
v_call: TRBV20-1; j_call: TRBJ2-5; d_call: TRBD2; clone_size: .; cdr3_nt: TGCAGTGCTAGAGTGGGAGGGCGGGGAGAGACCCAGTACTTC; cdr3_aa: CSARVGGRGETQYF